This TCR beta chain was retrieved from a study of response to subunit inactivated influenza vaccine. General study results and limits: The study's authors posited that every seasonal influenza vaccination enlists few new T cells.

TCRdb processed the RT-PCR reads anew with MiXCR; each CDR3 protein has one entry. The table has over 750,000 distinct CDR3 sequences, approximately 22% seen once. Turning to this clonotype: What it binds is not known.

The sequence was obtained from a man aged 45-65 years who received an inactivated influenza vaccine. The sample was PBMCs from blood, taken roughly 5 days after vaccination.

The CDR3 reads CASSQDGTGVNEQYF. Written as DNA, the CDR3 is TGCGCCAGCAGCCAAGACGGGACAGGGGTTAACGAGCAGTACTTC. This sequence joins TRBV4-3 and TRBJ2-7; 10 nucleotides match TRBD1. Trimming at V came to 0 bases and at J to 5 bases, leaving 4 bases not matched to a gene. Germline CDR1 and CDR2: LGHNA and YSLEER. The CDR3 totals 15 residues.